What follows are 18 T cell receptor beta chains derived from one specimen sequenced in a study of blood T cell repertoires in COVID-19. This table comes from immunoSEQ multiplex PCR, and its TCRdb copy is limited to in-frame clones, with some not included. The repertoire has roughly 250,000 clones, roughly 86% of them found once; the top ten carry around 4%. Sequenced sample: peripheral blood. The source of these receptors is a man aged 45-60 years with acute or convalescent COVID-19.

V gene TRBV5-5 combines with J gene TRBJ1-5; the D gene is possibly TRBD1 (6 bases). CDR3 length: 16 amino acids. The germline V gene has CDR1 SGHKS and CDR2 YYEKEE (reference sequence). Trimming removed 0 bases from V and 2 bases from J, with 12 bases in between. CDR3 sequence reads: CASSLVQGWGNQPQHF. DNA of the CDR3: TGTGCCAGCAGCTTGGTACAGGGTTGGGGCAATCAGCCCCAGCATTTT. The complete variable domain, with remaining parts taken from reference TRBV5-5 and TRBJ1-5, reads DAGVTQSPTHLIKTRGQQVTLRCSPISGHKSVSWYQQVLGQGPQFIFQYYEKEERGRGNFPDRFSARQFPNYSSELNVNALLLGDSALYLCASSLVQGWGNQPQHFGDGTRLSIL.

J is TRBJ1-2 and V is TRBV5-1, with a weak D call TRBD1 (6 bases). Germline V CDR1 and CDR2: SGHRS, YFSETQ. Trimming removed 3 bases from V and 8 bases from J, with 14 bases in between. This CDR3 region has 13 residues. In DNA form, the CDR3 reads TGCGCCAGCAGCTCGCCCACAGGGAAAGGCTACACCTTC. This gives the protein CASSSPTGKGYTF.

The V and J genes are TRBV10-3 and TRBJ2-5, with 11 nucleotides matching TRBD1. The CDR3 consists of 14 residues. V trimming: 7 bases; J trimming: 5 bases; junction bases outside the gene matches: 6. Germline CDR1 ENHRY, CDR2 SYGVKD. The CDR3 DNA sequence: TGTGCCATCAAGAAGGACAGGGGGCAGGAGACCCAGTACTTC. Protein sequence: CAIKKDRGQETQYF.

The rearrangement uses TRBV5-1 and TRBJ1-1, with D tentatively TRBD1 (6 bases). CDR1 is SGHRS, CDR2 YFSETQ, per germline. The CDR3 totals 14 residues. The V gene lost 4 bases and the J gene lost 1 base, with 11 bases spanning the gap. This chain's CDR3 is CASSRGTANTEAFF. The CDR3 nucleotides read TGCGCCAGCAGCAGGGGGACCGCGAACACTGAAGCTTTCTTT.

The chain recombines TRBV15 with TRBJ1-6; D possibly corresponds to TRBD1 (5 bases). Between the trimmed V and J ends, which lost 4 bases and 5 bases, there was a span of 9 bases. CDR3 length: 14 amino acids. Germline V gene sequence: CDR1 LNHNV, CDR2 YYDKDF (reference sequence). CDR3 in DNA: TGTGCCACCAGCAAGCTGGGGCATAATTCACCCCTCCACTTT. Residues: CATSKLGHNSPLHF.

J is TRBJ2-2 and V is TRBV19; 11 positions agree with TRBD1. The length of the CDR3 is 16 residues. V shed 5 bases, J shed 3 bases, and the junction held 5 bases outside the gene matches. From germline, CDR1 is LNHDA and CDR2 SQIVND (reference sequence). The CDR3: CASSPWTGGDTGELFF. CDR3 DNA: TGTGCCAGTAGTCCATGGACAGGGGGCGACACCGGGGAGCTGTTTTTT.

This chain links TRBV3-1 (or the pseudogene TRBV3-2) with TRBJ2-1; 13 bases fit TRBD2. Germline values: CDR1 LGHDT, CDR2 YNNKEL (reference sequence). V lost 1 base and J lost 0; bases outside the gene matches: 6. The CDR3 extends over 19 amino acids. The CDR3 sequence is CASSQGGLAGVYSYNEQFF. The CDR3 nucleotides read TGTGCCAGCAGCCAAGGCGGACTAGCGGGAGTGTACTCCTACAATGAGCAGTTCTTC.

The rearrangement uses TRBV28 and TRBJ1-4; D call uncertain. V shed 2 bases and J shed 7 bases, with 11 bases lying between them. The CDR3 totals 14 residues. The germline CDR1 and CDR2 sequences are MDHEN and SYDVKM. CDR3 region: CASSLGRVGEKLFF. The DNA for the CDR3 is TGTGCCAGCAGTTTAGGGAGGGTGGGTGAAAAACTGTTTTTT.

DNA of the CDR3: TGTGCCGGGTCTACAGGGGGCGAAGAGACCCAGTACTTC. Protein sequence: CAGSTGGEETQYF. This rearrangement joins TRBV28 to TRBJ2-5, with 9 nucleotides matching TRBD1. Per germline, CDR1 MDHEN and CDR2 SYDVKM. The CDR3 contains 13 residues. V lost 11 bases, J lost 3 bases, and 7 bases stayed unmatched.

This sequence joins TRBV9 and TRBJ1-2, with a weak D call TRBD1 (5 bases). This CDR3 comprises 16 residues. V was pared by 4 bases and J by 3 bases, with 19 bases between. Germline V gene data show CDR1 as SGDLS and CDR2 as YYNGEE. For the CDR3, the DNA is TGTGCCAGCAGCCTCCACCCCGGCAGGGCAGACTATGGCTACACCTTC. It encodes CASSLHPGRADYGYTF.

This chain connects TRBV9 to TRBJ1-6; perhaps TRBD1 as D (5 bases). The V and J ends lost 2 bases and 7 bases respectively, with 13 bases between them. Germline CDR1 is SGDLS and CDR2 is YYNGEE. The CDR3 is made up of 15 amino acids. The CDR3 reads CASSVARAWNSPLHF. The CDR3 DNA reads TGTGCCAGCAGCGTTGCCAGGGCTTGGAATTCACCCCTCCACTTT.

CDR3 sequence reads: CASSIGQVQETQYF. The CDR3 coding sequence is TGCGCCAGCAGCATCGGACAGGTTCAAGAGACCCAGTACTTC. The chain recombines TRBV5-1 with TRBJ2-5, with 7 bases identical to TRBD1. The CDR3 has 14 amino acids. Looked up from germline, CDR1 is SGHRS and CDR2 is YFSETQ. The J segment lost 2 bases and the V segment lost 4 bases, leaving 5 bases of the junction unmatched.

The CDR3 bases are TGTGCCAGCAGCCAAGTCCGAGCGGGGACGACCGGGGAGCTGTTTTTT. It codes for CASSQVRAGTTGELFF. This rearrangement joins TRBV3-1 (or the pseudogene TRBV3-2) to TRBJ2-2; TRBD2 aligns across 7 bases. The junction had 7 bases not matched to a gene; V was cut back by 1 base and J by 5 bases. The CDR3 is made up of 16 amino acids. CDR1 is LGHDT, CDR2 YNNKEL, per germline (reference sequence).

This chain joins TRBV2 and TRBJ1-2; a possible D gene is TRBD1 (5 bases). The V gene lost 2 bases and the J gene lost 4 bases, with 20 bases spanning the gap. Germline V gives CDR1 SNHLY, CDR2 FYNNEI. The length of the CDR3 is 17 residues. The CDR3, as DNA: TGTGCCAGCAGTGAATCGATGACAGCCGCCTGGGCCTATGGCTACACCTTC. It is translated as CASSESMTAAWAYGYTF.

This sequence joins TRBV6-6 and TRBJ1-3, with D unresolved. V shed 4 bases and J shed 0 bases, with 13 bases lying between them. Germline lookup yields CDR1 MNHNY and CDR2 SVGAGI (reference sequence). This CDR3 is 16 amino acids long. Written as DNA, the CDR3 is TGTGCCAGCAGTTCGGGCGGACTTATCTCTGGAAACACCATATATTTT. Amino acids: CASSSGGLISGNTIYF.

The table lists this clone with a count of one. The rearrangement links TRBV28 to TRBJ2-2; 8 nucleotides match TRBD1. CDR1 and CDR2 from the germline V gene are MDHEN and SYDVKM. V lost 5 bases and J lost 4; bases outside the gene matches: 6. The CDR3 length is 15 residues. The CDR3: CASSRRGQATGELFF. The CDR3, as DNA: TGTGCCAGCAGTCGCCGGGGACAGGCCACCGGGGAGCTGTTTTTT.

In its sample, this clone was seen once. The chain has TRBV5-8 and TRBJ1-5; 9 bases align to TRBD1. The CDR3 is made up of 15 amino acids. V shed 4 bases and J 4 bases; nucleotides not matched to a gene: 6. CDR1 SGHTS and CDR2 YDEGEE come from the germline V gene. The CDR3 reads CASSTWTGANQPQHF. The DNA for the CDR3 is TGTGCCAGCAGCACCTGGACAGGGGCTAATCAGCCCCAGCATTTT.

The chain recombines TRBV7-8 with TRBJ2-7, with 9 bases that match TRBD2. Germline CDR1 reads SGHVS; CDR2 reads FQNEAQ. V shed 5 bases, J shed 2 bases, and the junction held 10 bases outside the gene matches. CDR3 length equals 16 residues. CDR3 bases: TGTGCCAGCAGCCCCCCGTGGCGGGAGGGCCCCTACGAGCAGTACTTC. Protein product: CASSPPWREGPYEQYF.